The 10 T cell receptor beta chains listed next were all sequenced from one sample in a study of blood T cell repertoires in COVID-19. Profiling relied on immunoSEQ multiplex PCR, and the TCRdb table lists in-frame clones only, not all of them. The data contain approximately 61,000 clones, 88% of them singletons. What was sequenced was peripheral blood. The receptors shown here come from a woman of 80 years or more with active COVID-19.

This clone was detected only a few times. V is TRBV3-1 (or the pseudogene TRBV3-2) and J is TRBJ2-1; 10 positions match TRBD2. The germline gives CDR1 LGHDT, CDR2 YNNKEL (reference sequence). With 4 bases clipped from V and 9 bases from J, the junction kept 3 bases outside the gene matches. This CDR3 contains 13 residues. The CDR3 here is CASSPRLAGEQFF. In DNA, the CDR3 is TGTGCCAGCAGCCCCAGACTAGCGGGTGAGCAGTTCTTC.

This clone was found a few times. The V gene is TRBV10-3, the J gene TRBJ1-2; TRBD1 is a possible D gene (5 bases). Germline CDR1 reads ENHRY; CDR2 reads SYGVKD. This CDR3 contains 13 residues. V lost 6 bases and J lost 1, with 9 bases in between. The CDR3 sequence is CAISQQDNYGYTF. The CDR3 coding sequence is TGTGCCATCAGCCAACAGGATAACTATGGCTACACCTTC.

This clone was seen once. In DNA form, the CDR3 reads TGTGCCAGCAGTGACCGGGCGGGGGGGCGAATCTCCTACAATGAGCAGTTCTTC. Translated, it gives CASSDRAGGRISYNEQFF. This chain links TRBV6-1 with TRBJ2-1, with 9 bases lining up with TRBD2. Germline V lookup: CDR1 MNHNS, CDR2 SASEGT. V was pared by 3 bases and J by 0 bases, with 9 bases of the junction left unmatched. The CDR3 contains 18 residues.

V is TRBV28 and J is TRBJ1-5, with 10 bases matching TRBD1. Germline trimming cut 6 bases from V and 5 bases from J; bases unmatched to any gene: 7. Germline CDR1 MDHEN, CDR2 SYDVKM. CDR3 length: 15 amino acids. CDR3 DNA: TGTGCCAGCAGCCCATTGGACAGGGGGTATCAGCCCCAGCATTTT. Translated: CASSPLDRGYQPQHF.

V is TRBV5-1 and J is TRBJ2-7, with 10 positions matching TRBD2. V was pared by 4 bases and J by 2 bases, with 3 bases of the junction left unmatched. The CDR3 loop spans 14 amino acids. The germline gives CDR1 SGHRS, CDR2 YFSETQ. The CDR3 DNA follows: TGCGCCAGCAGCCAGAGCGGGGGGGCCTACGAGCAGTACTTC. It specifies CASSQSGGAYEQYF.

The CDR3 loop is CASSLDPGQGSYEQYF. The CDR3 bases are TGTGCCAGCAGCTTAGACCCGGGACAGGGGTCCTACGAGCAGTACTTC. The chain is built from TRBV7-2 and TRBJ2-7; the match to TRBD1 covers 10 bases. This CDR3 has 16 residues. The ends lost 1 base at V and 1 base at J; junction bases unmatched: 4. Germline CDR1 and CDR2: SGHTA and FQGNSA. Based on the CDR3 plus reference TRBV7-2 and TRBJ2-7, the full variable domain is GAGVSQSPSNKVTEKGKDVELRCDPISGHTALYWYRQSLGQGLEFLIYFQGNSAPDKSGLPSDRFSAERTGGSVSTLTIQRTQQEDSAVYLCASSLDPGQGSYEQYFGPGTRLTVT.

The gene calls are TRBV5-1 and TRBJ2-7, with D unresolved. The CDR3 has 14 residues. Germline loops: CDR1 SGHRS, CDR2 YFSETQ. Between the trimmed V and J ends, which lost 0 bases and 2 bases, there was a span of 9 bases. This chain's CDR3 is CASSLGARPYEQYF. The CDR3 bases are TGCGCCAGCAGCTTGGGCGCCAGGCCCTACGAGCAGTACTTC. Drawing the rest from reference TRBV5-1 and TRBJ2-7, the complete variable domain is KAGVTQTPRYLIKTRGQQVTLSCSPISGHRSVSWYQQTPGQGLQFLFEYFSETQRNKGNFPGRFSGRQFSNSRSEMNVSTLELGDSALYLCASSLGARPYEQYFGPGTRLTVT.

CDR3 protein: CASSQRQANTEAFF. The CDR3 nucleotides are TGTGCCAGCAGCCAGAGACAGGCCAACACTGAAGCTTTCTTT. The chain carries TRBV4-2 and TRBJ1-1, with D tentatively TRBD1 (6 bases). The V gene's germline CDR1 is LGHNA and CDR2 YNFKEQ. This CDR3 region has 14 residues. V lost 3 bases and J 2 bases, leaving 10 bases between the germline ends.

This chain uses TRBV3-1 (or the pseudogene TRBV3-2) with TRBJ2-6, with TRBD1 as a possible D gene (5 bases). Germline-derived CDR1 and CDR2 are LGHDT and YNNKEL (reference sequence). The V end was cut by 3 bases, the J end by 2 bases, with 14 bases between. The CDR3 runs to 17 residues. The CDR3 loop is CASSQVLRGAGANVLTF. DNA of the CDR3: TGTGCCAGCAGCCAGGTACTAAGGGGTGCTGGGGCCAACGTCCTGACTTTC.

This clone was detected only once. This rearrangement joins TRBV3-1 (or the pseudogene TRBV3-2) to TRBJ1-4; 8 bases are shared with TRBD1. CDR3 length: 17 amino acids. The V gene end was trimmed by 4 bases and the J gene end by 2 bases; junction bases not matched to a gene: 9. Germline values: CDR1 LGHDT, CDR2 YNNKEL (reference sequence). The CDR3 coding sequence is TGTGCCAGCAGCCCCTTTGGACAGGGCGGGACTAATGAAAAACTGTTTTTT. It yields the protein CASSPFGQGGTNEKLFF.